What follows are 5 T cell receptor beta chains derived from one specimen sequenced in a study of blood T cell repertoires in COVID-19. Sequenced by immunoSEQ multiplex PCR; TCRdb stores in-frame clones only, minus some. The table shows around 200,000 clones, with roughly four fifths occurring only once. Material: peripheral blood. The source is a human donor in a cohort sampled during active COVID-19.

J is TRBJ2-5 and V is TRBV7-8, with TRBD2 matching over 8 bases. The germline V gene encodes CDR1 SGHVS and CDR2 FQNEAQ. With 2 bases clipped from V and 5 bases from J, the junction kept 7 bases outside the gene matches. This CDR3 has 15 amino acids. The CDR3 region is CASSLIAGPRETQYF. CDR3 in DNA: TGTGCCAGCAGCTTAATAGCGGGGCCCAGGGAGACCCAGTACTTC.

The V call is TRBV7-2, the J call TRBJ2-7; no clear D. The CDR3 consists of 12 residues. The V gene's germline CDR1 is SGHTA and CDR2 FQGNSA. V was clipped by 3 bases and J by 5 bases, with 8 bases between them. As DNA, the CDR3 is TGTGCCAGCAGCTTCCAGATCGACGAGCAGTACTTC. It specifies CASSFQIDEQYF.

The chain joins TRBV27 to TRBJ2-7; TRBD2 aligns across 9 bases. V lost 7 bases, J lost 5 bases, and 9 bases stayed unmatched. CDR1 MNHEY and CDR2 SMNVEV come from the germline V gene (reference sequence). The CDR3 contains 14 residues. The CDR3 protein is CASKWAGGAHEQYF. Here the CDR3 DNA reads TGTGCCAGCAAGTGGGCGGGGGGGGCCCACGAGCAGTACTTC.

This sequence joins TRBV19 and TRBJ2-1; D is ambiguous. The CDR3 totals 12 residues. CDR1 is LNHDA and CDR2 is SQIVND in the germline V gene (reference sequence). Trimming cost V 0 bases and J 10 bases, with 7 bases left between them. CDR3 in DNA: TGTGCCAGTAGTATAGATCTAGGAGAGCAGTTCTTC. Translated, it gives CASSIDLGEQFF.

This clone was detected only a few times. The gene calls are TRBV4-1 and TRBJ1-2, with 7 positions matching TRBD1. This CDR3 comprises 19 residues. V was clipped by 0 bases and J by 3 bases; unmatched bases: 16. The germline gives CDR1 MGHRA, CDR2 YSYEKL. In DNA, the CDR3 is TGCGCCAGCAGCCAAGATCTAAGTAAGGGGGCGTTTAAAGACTATGGCTACACCTTC. Translating gives CASSQDLSKGAFKDYGYTF.